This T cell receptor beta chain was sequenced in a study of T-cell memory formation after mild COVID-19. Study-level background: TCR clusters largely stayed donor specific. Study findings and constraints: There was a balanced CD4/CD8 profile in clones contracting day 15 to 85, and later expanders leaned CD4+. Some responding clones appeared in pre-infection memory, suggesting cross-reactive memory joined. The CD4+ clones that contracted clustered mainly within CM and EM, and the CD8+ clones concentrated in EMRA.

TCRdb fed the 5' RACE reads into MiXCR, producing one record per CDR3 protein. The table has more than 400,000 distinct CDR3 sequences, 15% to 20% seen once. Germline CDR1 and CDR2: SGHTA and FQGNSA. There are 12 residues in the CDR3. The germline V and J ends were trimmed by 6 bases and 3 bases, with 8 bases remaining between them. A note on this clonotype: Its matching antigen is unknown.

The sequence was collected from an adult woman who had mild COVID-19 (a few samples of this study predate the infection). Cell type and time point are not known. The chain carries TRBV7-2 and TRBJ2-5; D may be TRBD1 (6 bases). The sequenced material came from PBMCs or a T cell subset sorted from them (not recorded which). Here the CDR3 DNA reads TGTGCCAGCAGTGACAGGAAAGAGACCCAGTACTTC. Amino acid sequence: CASSDRKETQYF.